Each of the 22 T cell receptor beta chains below was sequenced from the same sample in a study of blood T cell repertoires in COVID-19. The assay was immunoSEQ multiplex PCR, and TCRdb's table has in-frame clones only and misses some. The sample contains more than 110,000 clones, more than 75% of which appear only once. Sequencing used PBMCs or T cells enriched from blood (not recorded which). These receptors were taken from a woman aged 50 to 65 who had recovered from COVID-19.

The V gene is TRBV7-8, the J gene TRBJ2-7, with a possible D match to TRBD1 (8 bases). The CDR3 has 15 amino acids. Trimming took off 5 bases at V and 2 bases at J, with 16 bases between the two ends. CDR1 and CDR2 (germline): SGHVS, FQNEAQ. The CDR3 nucleotides are TGTGCCAGCAGCCAAGAAACAGGGGGGGCCTACGAGCAGTACGTC. This sequence encodes CASSQETGGAYEQYV.

The gene calls are TRBV4-1 and TRBJ2-1, with D perhaps matching TRBD2 (6 bases). Germline-derived CDR1 and CDR2 are MGHRA and YSYEKL. V was clipped by 4 bases and J by 2 bases, with 18 bases between them. The CDR3 runs to 17 residues. This CDR3 is CASSRTGTPSPYNEQFF. The CDR3 coding sequence is TGCGCCAGCAGCCGAACCGGGACTCCTTCGCCCTACAATGAGCAGTTCTTC.

Points on this clone: The sample contains more than one DNA sequence encoding this CDR3. The CDR3 region has the DNA TGCGCCAGCAGCTTGGGGCAGGGGGCCTATGGCTACACCTTC. It translates to CASSLGQGAYGYTF. The chain is built from TRBV5-1 and TRBJ1-2; TRBD1 agrees at 8 bases. J gave up 4 bases and V 0 bases, and 2 bases lay outside the gene matches. This CDR3 has 14 residues. CDR1 and CDR2 (germline): SGHRS, YFSETQ. Drawing the rest from reference TRBV5-1 and TRBJ1-2, the complete variable domain is KAGVTQTPRYLIKTRGQQVTLSCSPISGHRSVSWYQQTPGQGLQFLFEYFSETQRNKGNFPGRFSGRQFSNSRSEMNVSTLELGDSALYLCASSLGQGAYGYTFGSGTRLTVV.

V gene TRBV23-1 combines with J gene TRBJ2-7; possible D gene TRBD1, 5 bases. TRBV23-1 is sorted into the ORF group, with uncertain function. The CDR3 is made up of 16 amino acids. V lost 11 bases to trimming and J lost 1 base, with 24 bases between them. The CDR3 DNA sequence: TGCGCCTTCCGACGACAGTTTCAACTTTCGTCCTACGAGCAGTACGTC. Translation gives CAFRRQFQLSSYEQYV.

This clone has a count of ten or more. V is TRBV4-2 and J is TRBJ2-2; TRBD2 matches at 11 bases. V was clipped by 0 bases and J by 7 bases; unmatched bases: 7. Germline CDR1 is LGHNA and CDR2 is YNFKEQ. This CDR3 has 17 residues. CDR3 in amino acids: CASSQEGSGGAIGELFF. Here the CDR3 DNA reads TGTGCCAGCAGCCAAGAGGGTAGCGGGGGGGCGATCGGGGAGCTGTTTTTT.

V gene TRBV14 combines with J gene TRBJ1-4, with D possibly matching TRBD1 (5 bases). The V end was cut by 0 bases, the J end by 8 bases, with 13 bases between. Looked up from germline, CDR1 is SGHDN and CDR2 is FVKESK. The CDR3 has 15 amino acids. DNA for the CDR3: TGTGCCAGCAGCCAAGATGTCGGGGAGGGGGAAAAACTGTTTTTT. Its protein is CASSQDVGEGEKLFF.

In DNA form, the CDR3 reads TGTGCCAGCAGCCCGGGATGGGGGCGGACTAATGAAAAACTGTTTTTT. Encoded protein: CASSPGWGRTNEKLFF. This chain joins TRBV5-8 and TRBJ1-4; weak D call: TRBD1 (6 bases). V lost 4 bases and J lost 2, with 15 bases in between. Germline V gives CDR1 SGHTS, CDR2 YDEGEE. The CDR3 sequence is 16 residues long.

To note about this clone: This may come from a read error, since a much larger clone is one base off. The chain joins TRBV6-5 to TRBJ1-1; the match to TRBD1 covers 11 bases. The CDR3 consists of 15 residues. Germline loops: CDR1 MNHEY, CDR2 SVGAGI. Losses at the gene ends were 7 bases for V and 8 bases for J; bases not matched to a gene: 12. The CDR3 sequence is CASNSGQGVTGEAFF. DNA for the CDR3: TGTGCCAGCAATTCGGGACAGGGGGTAACCGGGGAAGCTTTCTTT.

This clone has only a few counts. The V gene is TRBV29-1, the J gene TRBJ2-7; possibly TRBD2 for D (5 bases). Looked up from germline, CDR1 is SQVTM and CDR2 is ANQGSEA. This CDR3 spans 13 amino acids. V lost 3 bases and J lost 5, with 14 bases in between. The CDR3 protein is CSVEDSPGHEQYF. In DNA, the CDR3 is TGCAGCGTTGAGGACTCCCCCGGCCACGAGCAGTACTTC.

This clone appeared once. This chain links TRBV9 with TRBJ2-1; D unclear. This CDR3 contains 15 residues. Germline V gene lookup returns CDR1 SGDLS and CDR2 YYNGEE. Trimming took 1 base from V and 9 from J, leaving 17 bases between them. The CDR3 DNA sequence: TGTGCCAGCAGCGTATCGGTCGCCACCGGTGGTGAGCAGTTCTTC. It translates to CASSVSVATGGEQFF. Based on the CDR3 plus reference TRBV9 and TRBJ2-1, the full variable domain is DSGVTQTPKHLITATGQRVTLRCSPRSGDLSVYWYQQSLDQGLQFLIQYYNGEERAKGNILERFSAQQFPDLHSELNLSSLELGDSALYFCASSVSVATGGEQFFGPGTRLTVL.

The V call is TRBV5-1, the J call TRBJ1-4, with a possible D match to TRBD1 (5 bases). The ends were cut back, 4 bases at V and 0 bases at J, with 13 bases in the middle. The CDR3 length is 16 residues. Germline V gives CDR1 SGHRS, CDR2 YFSETQ. The DNA for the CDR3 is TGCGCCAGCAGCCCGCGGGGCCTATCAACTAATGAAAAACTGTTTTTT. This gives the protein CASSPRGLSTNEKLFF.

The V and J genes are TRBV3-1 (or the pseudogene TRBV3-2) and TRBJ1-2, with D hard to call. Germline values: CDR1 LGHDT, CDR2 YNNKEL (reference sequence). This CDR3 is 15 amino acids long. V was trimmed by 3 bases and J by 5 bases, leaving 16 bases between them. The CDR3, as DNA: TGTGCCAGCAGCCACGACCCATCGACGGGATATGGCTACACCTTC. Translating gives CASSHDPSTGYGYTF.

This clone was seen just once. This chain joins TRBV5-1 and TRBJ1-1, with no clear D. Germline V gene sequence: CDR1 SGHRS, CDR2 YFSETQ. V gave up 3 bases and J gave up 6 bases, with 12 bases separating them. The CDR3 is 13 amino acids. CDR3 residues: CASSSLEEAEAFF. For the CDR3, the DNA is TGCGCCAGCAGCTCCCTCGAGGAGGCTGAAGCTTTCTTT.

This chain joins TRBV28 and TRBJ1-5, with D possibly being TRBD1 (6 bases). In germline, CDR1 is MDHEN, CDR2 SYDVKM. The CDR3 contains 17 residues. V was shortened by 3 bases and J by 0 bases, with 15 bases between the two germline ends. The CDR3 DNA reads TGTGCCAGCAGTTTCACCCGATACAGGGATAGCAATCAGCCCCAGCATTTT. As protein: CASSFTRYRDSNQPQHF.

This chain uses TRBV28 with TRBJ1-3; no firm D call. Germline CDR1 MDHEN, CDR2 SYDVKM. V was shortened by 1 base and J by 7 bases, with 11 bases between the two germline ends. The CDR3 consists of 14 residues. The CDR3 here is CASSLLAERNTIYF. CDR3 bases: TGTGCCAGCAGTTTATTGGCGGAACGGAACACCATATATTTT.

This clone was counted a single time. The rearrangement uses TRBV3-1 (or the pseudogene TRBV3-2) and TRBJ1-1; D ambiguous. Trimming cost V 10 bases and J 8 bases, with 20 bases left between them. The germline gives CDR1 LGHDT, CDR2 YNNKEL (reference sequence). This CDR3 spans 13 amino acids. The CDR3: CATSRSPAREAFF. In DNA form, the CDR3 reads TGTGCCACCTCCCGGTCGCCAGCTAGAGAAGCTTTCTTT.

The chain couples TRBV3-1 (or the pseudogene TRBV3-2) to TRBJ2-5, with 13 bases aligning to TRBD2. There are 17 residues in the CDR3. The germline gives CDR1 LGHDT, CDR2 YNNKEL (reference sequence). V lost 3 bases, J lost 5 bases, and 9 bases stayed unmatched. The CDR3: CASSQERLAGGFETQYF. DNA for the CDR3: TGTGCCAGCAGCCAGGAAAGACTAGCGGGGGGTTTTGAGACCCAGTACTTC.

A few counts support this clone. This chain uses TRBV7-9 with TRBJ1-1; D is unresolved. Germline values: CDR1 SEHNR, CDR2 FQNEAQ (reference sequence). The V end lost 6 bases, the J end lost 1 base, and 12 bases lay between the germline ends. This CDR3 has 14 amino acids. CDR3 DNA sequence: TGTGCCAGCAGAAACATCCGGGAGAACACTGAAGCTTTCTTT. Its protein product is CASRNIRENTEAFF.

The chain links TRBV5-6 to TRBJ2-5; 7 bases fit TRBD2. With 1 base clipped from V and 2 bases from J, the junction kept 5 bases outside the gene matches. This CDR3 comprises 15 residues. Germline-derived CDR1 and CDR2 are SGHDT and YYEEEE. The CDR3 loop reads CASSLRGVGQETQYF. The CDR3 DNA follows: TGTGCCAGCAGCTTGCGGGGGGTGGGACAAGAGACCCAGTACTTC.

J is TRBJ1-3 and V is TRBV5-4, with TRBD1 matching over 7 bases. J lost 4 bases, V lost 3 bases, and 1 base had no gene match. CDR1 is SGHNT and CDR2 is YYREEE in the germline V gene (reference sequence). The CDR3 extends over 13 amino acids. The CDR3 spells CASSSDRGNTIYF. As DNA, the CDR3 is TGTGCCAGCAGCTCGGACAGGGGAAACACCATATATTTT.

V and J are TRBV12-3 or TRBV12-4 and TRBJ2-5, with 10 bases matching TRBD2. CDR3 length equals 13 residues. Trimming removed 4 bases from V and 6 bases from J; junction bases left unmatched: 2. CDR3 DNA sequence: TGTGCCAGCAGTTCGGGACTAGCGAAGACCCAGTACTTC. This codes for CASSSGLAKTQYF.

The V gene is TRBV18, the J gene TRBJ2-1; 9 bases match TRBD2. From germline, CDR1 is KGHSH and CDR2 LQKENI. CDR3 length equals 16 residues. The J segment lost 7 bases and the V segment lost 1 base, leaving 8 bases of the junction unmatched. CDR3 residues: CASSPRGGGAGNEQFF. Here the CDR3 DNA reads TGTGCCAGCTCACCACGGGGCGGGGGGGCCGGAAATGAGCAGTTCTTC.